This T cell receptor (beta chain) comes out of a study of T cell repertoires in cytomegalovirus infection. Study-wide context: Public TCR beta signatures provided an indication of both CMV infection and a matching HLA type.

General study points: Of the TCR beta families, the public ones yielded a cumulative frequency that identified carriers of CMV plus the relevant HLA. Dominant in the ex vivo response were TCR beta clonotypes restricted by HLA-C and specific for CMV.

The CDR3 has 14 residues. J was trimmed by 4 bases and V by 4 bases; bases with no gene match: 5. This clonotype came up a few times. Antigen specificity is unknown. TCRdb ran MiXCR on the reads and lists one entry per CDR3 protein. The sample yields approximately 73,000 distinct CDR3 sequences, roughly 37% seen once. The sequenced sample was CD8+ T cells from cultured PBMCs, obtained from culture after CMV antigen stimulation. The J gene is TRBJ2-7, the V gene TRBV12-3 or TRBV12-4; 9 bases map to TRBD2. The TCR comes from a human donor in good health (CMV status not recorded). Some clones in this sample may be carry-over from other donors' samples. CDR3 loop: CASSSGLADYEQYF. For the CDR3, the DNA is TGTGCCAGCAGTTCGGGACTAGCAGATTACGAGCAGTACTTC.